Listed below are T cell receptor beta chains from one sample, sequenced in a study of T cells expressing NK-cell markers. After re-calling the 5' RACE reads, TCRdb lists one entry per CDR3 protein, DNA absent. This repertoire includes roughly 380,000 distinct CDR3 sequences. The specimen sequenced was blood T cells: a sorted CD56 or NKG2C T cell subset, CD4+ or CD8+ T cells, or bulk PBMC T cells (not recorded which). These receptors all stem from a man between 18 and 69 years old in good health. The CDR3 runs from the conserved cysteine through the conserved F or W. The order of the fields is J gene, V gene, CDR3 protein.

>TRBJ1-2|TRBV12-3/TRBV12-4
CASRGWAGGYTF
>TRBJ1-5|TRBV28
CASTNTGFYQPQHF
>TRBJ1-2|TRBV6-1
CASSEAGRGYGYTF
>TRBJ1-3|TRBV12-3/TRBV12-4
CASRRQGAGNTIYF
>TRBJ2-4|TRBV7-2
CASSSLRGPAKNIQYF
>TRBJ2-7|TRBV29-1
CSVVPGQGYEQYF
>TRBJ1-1|TRBV29-1
CSVRDSVNTEAFF
>TRBJ1-1|TRBV5-1
CASSLSPGRDTEAFF
>TRBJ2-4|TRBV20-1
CSAPDRTKNIQYF
>TRBJ2-7|TRBV12-3/TRBV12-4
CASSFMGSSYEQYF
>TRBJ2-7|TRBV2
CASKRPQGYEQYF
>TRBJ2-3|TRBV7-2
CASSLMDRPTDTQYF
>TRBJ1-1|TRBV24-1
CATSDLKTGQRDTEAFF
>TRBJ2-7|TRBV7-9
CASSRDRDREQYF
>TRBJ1-3|TRBV5-7
CASSPSVPSGNTIYF
>TRBJ2-4|TRBV12-3/TRBV12-4
CASSLGGAGSKGDIQYF
>TRBJ2-7|TRBV6-6
CASSPGPPNEQYF
>TRBJ2-1|TRBV5-1
CASSLTLGQPYNEQFF
>TRBJ2-7|TRBV6-5
CASSLGPDGRRGLGEQYF
>TRBJ2-1|TRBV7-2
CASSLVLAGSGQFF
>TRBJ1-2|TRBV30
CAWSEQVSLGYTF
>TRBJ2-5|TRBV12-3/TRBV12-4
CASSPLESAKTQYF
>TRBJ1-1|TRBV5-6
CASSLLPGNTEAFF
>TRBJ2-7|TRBV12-3/TRBV12-4
CASSPGQGMPYEQYF
>TRBJ2-3|TRBV5-1
CASSLFAGQTTDTQYF
>TRBJ1-5|TRBV3-1
CASSPNRGNQPQHF
>TRBJ2-7|TRBV25-1
CASTRDTFYEQYF